This TCR beta chain was sequenced for a study of early T cells in non-severe SARS-CoV-2 infection. Background on the study: Bulk RNA from unsorted whole blood was sequenced; chains were unpaired. Findings and caveats of the study: CD4 and private specificities were missed by VDJdb matching, which favored anti-spike CD8 responses.

For this clonotype: What it binds is unknown.

This CDR3 is built from 15 residues. Germline loops: CDR1 MNHEY, CDR2 SVGAGI. Trimming left V 5 bases short and J 0 bases short, with 11 bases between. Via MiXCR, TCRdb re-called the 5' RACE reads, giving one row per CDR3 protein. The sample contains about 57,000 distinct CDR3 sequences, roughly a tenth of which appear only once. Sequencing used whole blood. This receptor was obtained from an adult who was a healthcare worker with PCR-confirmed SARS-CoV-2 infection or an uninfected control (not recorded which). This rearrangement joins TRBV6-5 to TRBJ1-5; D gene ambiguous. CDR3 nucleotide sequence: TGTGCCAGCAGTCGAGGACGGCTTAGCAATCAGCCCCAGCATTTT. As protein: CASSRGRLSNQPQHF.